These 17 T cell receptor beta chains share one sample of origin, sequenced in a study of T and B cells in COVID-19 patients. BIOMED2 TRB-A/B primer pools were used in multiplex TRB PCR. TCRdb independently ran MiXCR on the multiplex PCR reads; one entry per CDR3 protein. Of fewer than 15,000 distinct CDR3 sequences in the sample, around 28% were seen once. Blood genomic DNA input for TRB amplification was roughly 220-500 ng. Source material: blood. Receptors were obtained from a human donor who had recovered from COVID-19.

This chain links TRBV7-2 with TRBJ2-3, with 9 bases identical to TRBD2. V was pared by 6 bases and J by 4 bases, with 8 bases of the junction left unmatched. This CDR3 spans 15 amino acids. Germline V gene lookup returns CDR1 SGHTA and CDR2 FQGNSA. Here the CDR3 reads CASRKRGVQADTQYF. The CDR3 DNA is TGTGCCAGCAGGAAGCGGGGGGTCCAAGCAGATACGCAGTATTTT.

This chain connects TRBV10-3 to TRBJ2-5, with TRBD2 identical over 9 bases. The CDR3 has 15 amino acids. V shed 2 bases, J shed 5 bases, and the junction held 6 bases outside the gene matches. Germline V gene sequence: CDR1 ENHRY, CDR2 SYGVKD. The CDR3 protein is CAISEAGTSFETQYF. CDR3 bases: TGTGCCATCAGTGAGGCCGGGACTAGCTTTGAGACCCAGTACTTC.

V usage is TRBV27 and J usage is TRBJ2-5; 9 nucleotides match TRBD2. Trimming removed 0 bases from V and 2 bases from J; junction bases left unmatched: 19. The V gene's germline CDR1 is MNHEY and CDR2 SMNVEV (reference sequence). The CDR3 is 21 residues long. The CDR3 sequence: CASSLSAGGWDTGVGQETQYF. The CDR3 nucleotides are TGTGCCAGCAGTTTATCTGCGGGAGGGTGGGACACCGGGGTTGGGCAAGAGACCCAGTACTTC.

V usage is TRBV12-3 or TRBV12-4 and J usage is TRBJ1-2, with D hard to call. The CDR3 runs 10 residues. Trimming took off 2 bases at V and 8 bases at J, with 3 bases between the two ends. CDR3 protein: CASSLKGYTF. The CDR3 coding sequence is TGTGCCAGCAGTTTAAAGGGCTACACCTTC.

The chain is built from TRBV27 and TRBJ2-7, with D tentatively TRBD1 (5 bases). Trimming cost V 3 bases and J 2 bases, with 17 bases left between them. The CDR3 runs to 16 residues. The germline gives CDR1 MNHEY, CDR2 SMNVEV (reference sequence). In nucleotides, the CDR3 is TGTGCCAGCAGTTTGAATAGGGGCCTGATCCCCTACGAGCAGTACTTC. Amino acids: CASSLNRGLIPYEQYF.

The V gene is TRBV6-5, the J gene TRBJ1-1; 7 nucleotides match TRBD1. This CDR3 is built from 15 residues. With V trimmed by 4 bases and J by 5 bases, 10 bases remained unmatched. Germline values: CDR1 MNHEY, CDR2 SVGAGI. The CDR3 DNA reads as TGTGCCAGCAGTTCCTACAGGGGAGGAAGAACTGAAGCTTTCTTT. Translation: CASSSYRGGRTEAFF.

This clonotype was seen only a few times. The chain is built from TRBV30 and TRBJ1-1; D may be TRBD1 (6 bases). Germline V lookup: CDR1 GTSNPN, CDR2 SVGIG (reference sequence). The CDR3 is made up of 14 amino acids. Deletions cut 4 bases from V and 2 bases from J, with 14 bases between. Here the CDR3 reads CAWKGGATNTEAFF. The CDR3 nucleotides read TGTGCCTGGAAAGGGGGGGCTACCAACACTGAAGCTTTCTTT.

The chain carries TRBV11-3 and TRBJ2-3, with 8 bases fitting TRBD2. Losses at the gene ends were 5 bases for V and 4 bases for J; bases not matched to a gene: 8. CDR1 is SGHNT and CDR2 is YENEEA in the germline V gene. The CDR3 extends over 15 amino acids. CDR3 protein: CASSDKRESADTQYF. The CDR3 DNA reads as TGTGCCAGCAGCGACAAGCGGGAGTCTGCAGATACGCAGTATTTT.

Ten or more counts support this clonotype. V is TRBV5-6 and J is TRBJ2-1, with a weak D call TRBD2 (5 bases). This CDR3 has 13 amino acids. CDR1 and CDR2 (germline): SGHDT, YYEEEE. Deletions cut 3 bases from V and 5 bases from J, with 9 bases between. The CDR3 DNA reads as TGTGCCAGCAGCTGGACGGAGGACAATGAGCAGTTCTTC. It translates to CASSWTEDNEQFF.

Remarks on this clonotype: A much bigger clone sits one base away, suggesting this may be a read error. The gene calls are TRBV7-9 and TRBJ2-3; no clear D. The CDR3 runs 13 residues. V lost 3 bases to trimming and J lost 1 base, with 5 bases between them. Germline-derived CDR1 and CDR2 are SEHNR and FQNEAQ (reference sequence). DNA for the CDR3: TGTGCCAGCAGCTTGGACGGCACAGATACGCAGTATTTT. Protein: CASSLDGTDTQYF.

J is TRBJ2-5 and V is TRBV6-1; D is unresolved. Trimming took 6 bases from V and 5 from J, leaving 10 bases between them. The CDR3 runs to 12 residues. Germline V gives CDR1 MNHNS, CDR2 SASEGT. The CDR3 DNA is TGTGCCAGCAGGCTAGAGGTGGAGACCCAGTACTTC. Its translation is CASRLEVETQYF.

This clonotype was seen ten or more times. This chain joins TRBV30 and TRBJ1-2; D remains ambiguous. V gave up 0 bases and J gave up 2 bases, with 22 bases separating them. In germline, CDR1 is GTSNPN, CDR2 SVGIG (reference sequence). The CDR3 runs to 18 residues. Here the CDR3 DNA reads TGTGCCTGGAGTGTCCTCGGCAGCGAAATGACTTTAAACTATGGCTACACCTTC. Protein sequence: CAWSVLGSEMTLNYGYTF.

The rearrangement uses TRBV12-3 or TRBV12-4 and TRBJ1-2; no clear D gene. This CDR3 has 12 amino acids. V lost 5 bases to trimming and J lost 4 bases, with 8 bases between them. For the CDR3, the DNA is TGTGCCAGCAGTCTGACATCCTATGGCTACACCTTC. The encoded protein is CASSLTSYGYTF.

This clonotype has more than one count but fewer than ten. The chain couples TRBV7-6 to TRBJ1-4; possibly TRBD1 for D (6 bases). Germline V gene data show CDR1 as SGHVS and CDR2 as FNYEAQ. Trimming cost V 8 bases and J 7 bases, with 17 bases left between them. The CDR3 extends over 14 amino acids. The CDR3 DNA follows: TGTGCCAGCGGAACAGGGTCTGTCAGTGAAAAACTGTTTTTT. Residues: CASGTGSVSEKLFF.

The J gene is TRBJ2-7, the V gene TRBV29-1; TRBD1 matches 9 bases. The germline gives CDR1 SQVTM, CDR2 ANQGSEA. After removal of 5 bases from V and 2 bases from J, the junction contained 1 base not matched to a gene. The CDR3 runs 12 residues. The CDR3 here is CSVRQGAYEQYF. CDR3 nucleotides: TGCAGCGTTCGACAGGGGGCCTACGAGCAGTACTTC.

V usage is TRBV6-2 or TRBV6-3 and J usage is TRBJ2-7; TRBD2 might be the D (6 bases). The germline gives CDR1 MNHEY, CDR2 SVGEGT. The CDR3 sequence is 14 residues long. Trimming removed 6 bases from V and 5 bases from J, with 17 bases in between. CDR3 amino acids: CASRPGLGAHEQYF. CDR3 sequence (DNA): TGTGCCAGCAGACCGGGACTGGGCGCCCACGAGCAGTACTTC.

Sample share makes this clonotype medium-sized. The chain recombines TRBV27 with TRBJ2-5, with 7 bases matching TRBD2. Germline CDR1 is MNHEY and CDR2 is SMNVEV (reference sequence). J gave up 3 bases and V 4 bases, and 2 bases lay outside the gene matches. This CDR3 is 13 amino acids long. The CDR3 sequence is CASSSLAEETQYF. In DNA, the CDR3 is TGTGCCAGCAGTTCTCTAGCGGAAGAGACCCAGTACTTC.